This T cell receptor beta chain was retrieved from a study of blood T cell repertoires in COVID-19. The length of the CDR3 is 16 residues. Per germline, CDR1 SGDLS and CDR2 YYNGEE. Unmatched junction bases numbered 5, after V lost 4 bases and J lost 4 bases. This clone occurred once. TCRdb's table, derived via immunoSEQ multiplex PCR, lists solely in-frame clones and lacks some. This repertoire shows approximately 200,000 clones, 65% to 90% found once; its top ten account for 7.4%. The sequenced sample consisted of peripheral blood. This sequence joins TRBV9 and TRBJ2-3; 14 bases align to TRBD2. This clonotype originated in a woman in her fifties or sixties with acute or convalescent COVID-19. CDR3 residues: CASSSRLAGGPDTQYF. The CDR3 nucleotides read TGTGCCAGCAGCTCCCGACTAGCGGGGGGGCCAGATACGCAGTATTTT.